This TCR beta chain was sequenced during a study of cytomegalovirus exposure and HLA in healthy donors (dated by TCRdb to about 2017). The study in broad terms: An earlier analysis of several hundred of the donors reported about 280 Gb of sequence data and around 100 million unique TCR beta sequences obtained from about 179 million T cells. The T cell repertoires of 666 subjects were profiled by immunosequencing and related to cytomegalovirus serostatus. Approximately 300 gigabases of sequencing data and 70 million to 95 million unique TCR sequences made up an early release that covered 500 to 700 HLA-typed donors. A later genetic analysis used genome-wide SNP genotypes for 398 of the 666 donors, treating that subset as a discovery cohort. The aim of the study was to test whether cataloging public T cell receptors could identify signatures of past pathogen exposure. A later analysis re-analyzed previously published TCR beta repertoires from about 600 donors and added high-resolution HLA genotyping to study TCR occurrence patterns. Among the approximately 430 genotyped donors, 75% to 90% belonged to the genetic ancestry cluster associated with self-reported Caucasian donors. In an earlier analysis of a few hundred of the donors, high-throughput TCR beta sequencing was used to judge whether each TCR beta V gene segment behaved as functional or pseudogenic. Among roughly 370 genotyped donors of the cohort, an average of 235,054 unique TCR beta nucleotide sequences were sequenced per donor, roughly a sixth of them non-productive. Because of strong linkage in the cohort, 4 to 6 DR-DQ haplotypes were treated as single units for association and clustering. The number of donors typed differed by locus, with roughly 629-640 for A, B, C, DRB1 and DQB1, approximately 500 for DQA1, 600 to 610 for DPA1, and 400 to 490 for DPB1. Donor age, sex, ethnicity and CMV serostatus were compiled alongside the repertoire data. The study combined high-throughput TCR immunosequencing, statistical association of individual TCRs with disease status, and machine learning to predict cytomegalovirus infection status. HLA typing included class I and class II loci at four-digit resolution. The later analysis used no new phenotypic data to find candidate immune exposures, relying instead on TCR beta sequences and their occurrence across donors. In addition to the first cohort of 650 to 800 subjects, a separate validation cohort of over 90 different subjects was used. Every discovery cohort repertoire had been produced on one sequencing platform. What the study reported, not specific to this receptor: Several of the top co-occurrence clusters appeared to be linked to parvovirus B19, influenza, CMV and Epstein-Barr virus, according to a later analysis. Broadly in line with IMGT annotations, most TCR beta V segments showed up in productive rearrangements about 90% or about 30% of the time in an earlier analysis of roughly 590 of the donors. According to a later analysis, TCR association rates differed among HLA loci, with DRB1 alleles showing the most associated TCRs and HLA-C alleles showing the fewest. The study gave a list of under 200 TCR beta chains associated with cytomegalovirus. At a false discovery rate of 0.05, a later analysis linked some 18,000 TCR beta sequences to specific HLA alleles. Some 15 rarely observed V segments, including chromosome 9 orphons, were excluded from the earlier analysis of about 500 of the donors because counts were too low. According to a later genetic analysis, donors in an Asian-associated ancestry cluster had fewer N-insertions in productive TCRs than the roughly 700-donor mean. Roughly uniform sequencing depth across donors was assumed in presence/absence analyses, although this assumption may not hold. A further reported finding was that TCR beta sequences accurately predicted the HLA-A and HLA-B alleles for most subjects in the first cohort. Because HLA typing was unavailable for some donors at each locus, only the typed subset was used in association tests. Correlated functional status among segregating V segments might be attributable to linkage disequilibrium, but an unknown experimental factor could not be ruled out. When HLA alleles, especially DR and DQ, strongly co-occurred, TCR associations were difficult to assign to individual alleles. In a later genetic analysis, a missense DCLRE1C variant was associated with V-gene and J-gene trimming of TCR beta chains, and the association was replicated in an independent cohort. A cluster of highly shared sequence variants was judged likely to represent a technical artifact of the sequencing pipeline. A later analysis found that most CMV-associated TCR beta chains appeared HLA-restricted, with HLA associations seemingly driven largely by CMV exposure. In vitro tests confirmed that a few of the cytomegalovirus-associated TCR beta chains recognize cytomegalovirus antigens. Most TCR sequences were seen in very few donors, while some public TCRs were found in many individuals. Cytomegalovirus status was reported to be diagnosed by the classifier with high specificity and sensitivity in both the original and validation cohorts. In a later analysis, HLA-associated TCR beta chains were found to be more clonally expanded and to have lower generation probabilities than equally common non-associated chains. It was suggested by the authors that the approach could potentially be generalized to other disease states and immunological phenotypes. The only immune exposure information available for the cohort was CMV serostatus. The cohort was sequenced for TCR beta chains only, and without alpha or paired-chain data the features that could be detected were limited. Some IMGT-functional V segments, including TRBV6-2 and TRBV6-3, could not be told apart with the 87-base-pair reads, so those segments were excluded.

With regard to this clone: No cognate antigen has been identified for it. No much larger clone is present one base from it, and per-base qualities are unavailable.

In total, 666 healthy bone marrow donors made up the cohort. At the time of sampling, every cohort member was nominally healthy, though immune exposures that went unrecorded were likely present. The donor was CMV seronegative and belonged to the group of 352 seronegative cohort members. A peripheral blood sample was provided by each donor, and peripheral blood mononuclear cells were used for TCR beta sequencing. The Qiagen DNeasy Blood Extraction Kit was used to extract genomic DNA from the blood cell samples. CDR1 and CDR2, per the germline V gene, are SNHLY and FYNNEI. Germline trimming: 11 bases from V, 8 bases from J; junction bases outside gene matches: 16. Measured from the cysteine to the phenylalanine, the CDR3 is 15 residues long. The kept DNA is CDR3 alone, 45 bases in frame from the first base. Receptor libraries were prepared by the immunoSEQ multiplex PCR assay. For the multiplex PCR, a mixture combining 60 forward primers for TCR Vbeta segments and 13 reverse primers for TCR Jbeta segments was used. The CDR3 region of rearranged TCR beta genes was amplified from genomic DNA with a multiplex PCR assay. Amplified TCR beta libraries were sequenced as 87-base-pair reads on the Illumina HiSeq System. The published analysis was carried out like this. In a later analysis, tens of millions of unique TCR beta chains were counted across the roughly 610 repertoires, and roughly 10 million of these chains were shared by at least two donors. Raw reads were error-corrected and collapsed into unique sequences with a nearest-neighbor algorithm that merged closely related sequences to remove PCR and sequencing errors. To assign V, D and J gene segments, CDR3 sequences were aligned to IMGT reference sequences. Each retained sequence needed at least a six-nucleotide match to both a V gene segment and a J gene segment. A rearrangement was called productive if the CDR3 had no stop codons and remained in frame with V and J, and every other rearrangement was called non-productive. CDR3 was defined by IMGT convention, running from the second conserved V-encoded cysteine to the conserved J-encoded phenylalanine. The earlier analysis of more than 450 of the donors excluded sequences that lacked an unambiguous match to a single V gene segment. An earlier analysis of 500 to 700 of the donors classified V segments as functional when productive rearrangements were above 56.7% and as segregating when the standard deviation between donors was above 5%. To diagnose cytomegalovirus status from the catalog of TCR beta chain sequences, a statistical classification framework was built. In a later analysis, V and J genes were assigned by comparing TCR nucleotide sequences against IMGT/GENE-DB human TR gene sequences. A later analysis assigned CDR3 sequences and most-parsimonious VDJ recombination scenarios with the TCRdist pipeline. A later analysis defined each TCR beta chain by its CDR3 amino acid sequence plus V-gene family, and excluded reads lacking a unique V-gene family. In a later analysis, approximately 590 highly shared, low-generation-probability nucleotide sequences were removed to address suspected cross-contamination and a sequencing artifact. In a later analysis, a clonal expansion index was calculated for each public chain from normalized within-repertoire ranks of inferred template counts. Generation probabilities in a later analysis came from a VDJ recombination model fitted to out-of-frame rearrangements, and those results were checked against IGoR. In a later analysis, TCR-TCR, TCR-HLA and TCR-CMV co-occurrence was scored with hypergeometric tests, and a repertoire-size bias correction was applied to TCR pairs. In a later analysis, false discovery rates were estimated by permuting HLA or CMV assignments 20 times. A later analysis grouped co-occurring TCRs with DBSCAN, adding TCRdist sequence similarity when clustering within HLA-allele-positive subsets. Repertoires with fewer than 30,000 or more than 120,000 public chains were left out of co-occurrence clustering, as were a handful of repertoires with anomalous nucleotide sharing. TCRdb re-hosts the immuneACCESS table, in-frame sequences only. Its copies lack some clones; in the studies checked, an unresolved V gene accounts for under half of them, and the cause for the rest is not known. The DNA gave D and trimming, while V, J and clone size come from that table. This sample gives more than 150,000 clones in total; more than 75% of them show up just once. The ten largest clonotypes hold over 0.2% of the sample.

The sample consisted of PBMCs. The TCR sequence derives from a girl under three years old in good health and CMV-seronegative. The chain links TRBV2 with TRBJ2-1, with 9 middle bases fitting TRBD1. The DNA is as follows: TGTGCCGGGGCAAAAAGACAGGGGGTAAGGGATGAGCAGTTCTTC. Its amino acids are CAGAKRQGVRDEQFF.